This T cell receptor (beta chain) was sequenced during a study of PD-1 blockade in classical Hodgkin lymphoma. Notes on the study in general: The diversity seen at baseline in complete responders resembled that of newly diagnosed patients. Relative to healthy donors, newly diagnosed patients reportedly had lower baseline TCR diversity, which was reported as lower still in relapsed/refractory patients. The authors have not defined what causes the repertoire differences, possibly disease activity or prior therapy.

Regarding this clone: Antigen specificity is unknown.

Every single patient, without exception, relapsed after autologous stem cell transplantation, and brentuximab vedotin exposure varied. CD8+ T cells were isolated from thawed PBMCs by magnetic negative selection. Produced via immunoSEQ multiplex PCR; TCRdb's table is partial and in-frame only. The table has about 27,000 clones, almost 90% seen once. The germline V and J ends were trimmed by 7 bases and 5 bases, with 21 bases remaining between them. Germline V CDR1 and CDR2: MDHEN, SYDVKM. CDR3 length: 16 amino acids. The sequencing used CD8+ T cells from blood, collected at baseline. The receptor's source is a human donor with classical Hodgkin lymphoma. This sequence joins TRBV28 and TRBJ1-5; D gene ambiguous. The CDR3 protein is CASTPRSGVSDQPQHF. Here the CDR3 DNA reads TGTGCCAGCACTCCCAGATCGGGCGTATCGGATCAGCCCCAGCATTTT.